The entry below describes one TCR beta chain. What it recognizes is unknown. This entry comes from a study of cytomegalovirus exposure and HLA in healthy donors. Study findings and constraints: Within a later analysis, the majority of CMV-associated TCR beta chains appeared HLA-restricted.

In the PCR, 60 Vbeta and 13 Jbeta primers were used. Sequencing was performed with immunoSEQ multiplex PCR; in TCRdb, only in-frame clones are kept and a portion is missing. The sample holds roughly 97,000 clones; approximately 80% are singletons and the top ten take about 1.7%. Germline values: CDR1 SGHTA, CDR2 FQGNSA. V gave up 1 base and J gave up 1 base; unmatched junction bases: 1. The CDR3 is 14 amino acids. The chain recombines TRBV7-2 with TRBJ2-7; TRBD2 aligns across 7 bases. The material sequenced was PBMCs. This receptor was identified in a middle-aged woman in good health and CMV-seronegative. CDR3 residues: CASSLDGGSYEQYF. CDR3 in DNA: TGTGCCAGCAGCTTAGACGGGGGGTCCTACGAGCAGTACTTC.